This T cell receptor beta chain came from a study of T-cell reconstitution after alpha-beta-depleted transplantation in children. Using unique molecular identifiers, the investigators prepared the TCRbeta library. TCRdb re-derived calls from the PCR reads in MiXCR, one entry per CDR3 protein. There are 250,000 to 400,000 distinct CDR3 sequences in the sample; approximately 20% occur only once, and approximately 11% lies in the top ten. The CDR3 is made up of 11 amino acids. The V end was cut by 4 bases, the J end by 5 bases, with 8 bases between. Germline CDR1 and CDR2: SQVTM and ANQGSEA. This receptor was taken from a male patient younger than 18 who had a stem cell transplant for acute lymphoblastic leukemia, so the T cells may come from the graft donor. The sequencing used PBMCs, mostly from graft donor cells, collected 180 days after TCRalphabeta/CD19-depleted stem cell transplant. The chain employs TRBV29-1 and TRBJ2-5; TRBD2 is a possible D gene (5 bases). The CDR3 sequence: CSVGTPETQYF. The CDR3 DNA follows: TGCAGCGTTGGGACTCCGGAGACCCAGTACTTC.